This TCR beta chain was found in a study of T cells in localized non-small cell lung cancer. Study-level points and caveats: Overall survival was longer when the density of T cells in the blood was higher. Uninvolved adjacent lung, not tumor, had the highest T cell clonality. A single tumor region was sequenced, leaving heterogeneity possible. Out of the top 100 tumor clones, a median roughly 52 were seen in adjacent lung.

With regard to this clone: Antigen unknown.

CDR1 is SGHAT and CDR2 is FQDESV in the germline V gene (reference sequence). CDR3 size: 12 residues. V lost 3 bases and J lost 5, with 7 bases in between. The repertoire was sequenced with immunoSEQ multiplex PCR; TCRdb's copy has only in-frame clones and lacks some. Seen here are tens of thousands of clones, around 90% observed once, and the top ten hold roughly 21%. The starting material was peripheral blood, obtained before any cancer treatment. The rearrangement joins TRBV11-1 to TRBJ1-1; no definite D call. This TCR was sampled from a man aged 40 to 75 with stage I squamous cell lung carcinoma. The DNA for the CDR3 is TGTGCCAGCAGCTTTCGGGGAACTGAAGCTTTCTTT. This sequence encodes CASSFRGTEAFF.